This TCR beta chain was sequenced in a study of technical replicates of blood from a handful of donors. The repertoire was sequenced with immunoSEQ multiplex PCR; TCRdb's copy has only in-frame clones and lacks some. The profile shows about 88,000 clones, 85% to 95% of them singletons. V was pared by 5 bases and J by 3 bases, with 14 bases between. The CDR3 consists of 14 residues. Per the germline V gene, CDR1 is SGHDT and CDR2 is YYEEEE. Sequenced input: T cells isolated from PBMCs. The TCR originated in a human donor in good health. V usage is TRBV5-6 and J usage is TRBJ2-5; D call uncertain. As DNA, the CDR3 is TGTGCCAGCAGGATTCACAAGCGAGAAGAGACCCAGTACTTC. It translates to CASRIHKREETQYF.